This T cell receptor beta chain was observed in a study of OX40 agonist ivuxolimab in advanced cancers. Study at large: Patients received the agonistic anti-OX40 (CD134) antibody ivuxolimab. General study points: CD4+ and CD8+ blood T cells expanded clonally by week 6 at 0.1 to 3.0 mg/kg.

CDR1 and CDR2 from the germline V gene are MNHEY and SVGAGI. CDR3 size: 12 residues. V was clipped by 6 bases and J by 0 bases, with 5 bases between them. This clone has just one count. Antigen: not known. TCRdb keeps only in-frame clones here, not all; method: immunoSEQ multiplex PCR. This sample has 85,000 to 120,000 clones; 90% occur once, and the top ten carry more than 0.4%. The input for sequencing was CD4+ or CD8+ T cells sorted from blood, taken in a trial of the OX40 agonist ivuxolimab. This TCR derives from an adult with an advanced solid tumor such as melanoma, head and neck, liver or kidney cancer. The V call is TRBV6-5, the J call TRBJ1-1; D remains unclear. The CDR3 spells CASSLMNTEAFF. The CDR3 nucleotides are TGTGCCAGCAGCTTAATGAACACTGAAGCTTTCTTT.